This is a list of T cell receptor beta chains from one sample in a study of PD-1 blockade in classical Hodgkin lymphoma. Generated by immunoSEQ multiplex PCR, the TCRdb table keeps only in-frame clones and is missing some. The sample records 20,000 to 30,000 clones, less than 95% being singletons. The sample taken for sequencing was CD4+ T cells from blood. The origin of the receptors is a human donor with classical Hodgkin lymphoma. Both conserved end residues are part of each CDR3. Each record gives: clone size, CDR3 length, V gene, J gene, D gene, CDR3 protein, CDR3 DNA. D genes are given only for firm matches. Rows may omit the clone size; those that give it use once, few, many or a size class.

size: NA
length: 15
V: TRBV5-1
J: TRBJ2-7
D: NA
CDR3: CASSLVYGGPYEQYF
DNA: TGCGCCAGCAGCTTGGTATATGGGGGTCCCTACGAGCAGTACTTC

size: NA
length: 12
V: TRBV2
J: TRBJ1-2
D: NA
CDR3: CASRGLRDGYTF
DNA: TGTGCCAGCAGGGGCCTTAGAGATGGCTACACCTTC

size: NA
length: 17
V: TRBV7-6
J: TRBJ2-1
D: NA
CDR3: CASSLAGGPLLFHEQFF
DNA: TGTGCCAGCAGCTTAGCGGGGGGGCCACTCTTGTTCCATGAGCAGTTCTTC

size: NA
length: 15
V: TRBV5-1
J: TRBJ2-2
D: NA
CDR3: CASTLAPANTGELFF
DNA: TGCGCCAGCACCCTCGCCCCCGCGAACACCGGGGAGCTGTTTTTT

size: NA
length: 18
V: TRBV9
J: TRBJ1-3
D: TRBD1
CDR3: CASSERPTGSFSGNTIYF
DNA: TGTGCCAGCAGCGAAAGACCGACAGGGAGCTTCTCTGGAAACACCATATATTTT

size: NA
length: 13
V: TRBV28
J: TRBJ1-4
D: TRBD1
CDR3: CANRDRGSEKLFF
DNA: TGTGCCAATAGGGACAGGGGGTCCGAAAAACTGTTTTTT

size: NA
length: 14
V: TRBV5-1
J: TRBJ2-3
D: NA
CDR3: CASSTRTGGETQYF
DNA: TGCGCCAGCAGCACCCGGACGGGCGGAGAGACGCAGTATTTT

size: NA
length: 17
V: TRBV5-1
J: TRBJ1-1
D: NA
CDR3: CASSLELQGPTNTEAFF
DNA: TGCGCCAGCAGCTTGGAGTTACAGGGCCCAACAAACACTGAAGCTTTCTTT

size: once
length: 14
V: TRBV7-6
J: TRBJ1-3
D: NA
CDR3: CASSWGGPGNTIYF
DNA: TGTGCCAGCAGCTGGGGGGGGCCTGGAAACACCATATATTTT

size: NA
length: 17
V: TRBV4-1
J: TRBJ2-1
D: NA
CDR3: CASSTTTGGATYNEQFF
DNA: TGCGCCAGCAGCACTACAACCGGGGGCGCTACCTACAATGAGCAGTTCTTC

size: NA
length: 15
V: TRBV7-2
J: TRBJ2-7
D: TRBD1
CDR3: CASSTGTGGAYEQYF
DNA: TGTGCCAGCAGTACCGGGACAGGCGGCGCCTACGAGCAGTACTTC

size: NA
length: 17
V: TRBV5-8
J: TRBJ1-3
D: TRBD1
CDR3: CASSAPGTGASGNTIYF
DNA: TGTGCCAGCAGCGCCCCAGGGACAGGGGCCTCTGGAAACACCATATATTTT

size: NA
length: 15
V: TRBV4-3
J: TRBJ2-7
D: NA
CDR3: CASSQGQAGWGEQYF
DNA: TGCGCCAGCAGCCAAGGTCAGGCAGGGTGGGGCGAGCAGTACTTC

size: NA
length: 14
V: TRBV30
J: TRBJ2-7
D: NA
CDR3: CAWGGGRNNYEQYF
DNA: TGTGCCTGGGGGGGAGGCAGAAACAACTACGAGCAGTACTTC

size: NA
length: 15
V: TRBV11-3
J: TRBJ2-2
D: NA
CDR3: CASSLGGRTTGELFF
DNA: TGTGCCAGCAGCTTAGGTGGTAGGACAACCGGGGAGCTGTTTTTT

size: NA
length: 13
V: TRBV10-3
J: TRBJ2-7
D: NA
CDR3: CATLRTDNYEQYF
DNA: TGTGCCACGCTACGGACGGATAATTACGAGCAGTACTTC

size: NA
length: 13
V: TRBV19
J: TRBJ2-7
D: NA
CDR3: CALPGTSSYEQYF
DNA: TGTGCGCTACCAGGGACAAGCTCCTACGAGCAGTACTTC

size: NA
length: 16
V: TRBV28
J: TRBJ2-3
D: NA
CDR3: CASSSRGRGFTDTQYF
DNA: TGTGCCAGCAGCTCCCGGGGGCGGGGGTTCACAGATACGCAGTATTTT

size: NA
length: 14
V: TRBV5-4
J: TRBJ2-6
D: NA
CDR3: CASSAASGANVLTF
DNA: TGTGCCAGCTCGGCAGCAAGTGGGGCCAACGTCCTGACTTTC

size: NA
length: 11
V: TRBV5-6
J: TRBJ1-1
D: NA
CDR3: CASSVGGEAFF
DNA: TGTGCCAGCAGCGTGGGGGGAGAAGCTTTCTTT

size: NA
length: 15
V: TRBV28
J: TRBJ2-3
D: TRBD2
CDR3: CASSLSAGGVDTQYF
DNA: TGTGCCAGCAGTTTATCGGCGGGGGGGGTAGATACGCAGTATTTT

size: NA
length: 16
V: TRBV28
J: TRBJ1-2
D: TRBD1
CDR3: CASSSPGQGLPYGYTF
DNA: TGTGCCAGCAGTTCCCCGGGACAGGGCCTTCCCTATGGCTACACCTTC

size: NA
length: 15
V: TRBV9
J: TRBJ2-3
D: NA
CDR3: CASSVDGRATDTQYF
DNA: TGTGCCAGCAGCGTAGACGGCAGGGCCACAGATACGCAGTATTTT

size: NA
length: 18
V: TRBV18
J: TRBJ1-1
D: NA
CDR3: CASSPSRGVPALNTEAFF
DNA: TGTGCCAGCTCACCATCTAGAGGGGTGCCGGCGTTGAACACTGAAGCTTTCTTT

size: once
length: 15
V: TRBV7-9
J: TRBJ1-1
D: NA
CDR3: CASSRGGVAYTEAFF
DNA: TGTGCCAGCAGCCGAGGGGGGGTAGCCTACACTGAAGCTTTCTTT

size: NA
length: 15
V: TRBV19
J: TRBJ2-7
D: NA
CDR3: CASSIAQGPSYEQYF
DNA: TGTGCCAGTAGTATAGCCCAGGGTCCCTCCTACGAGCAGTACTTC

size: NA
length: 18
V: TRBV29-1
J: TRBJ2-1
D: TRBD2
CDR3: CSVRGLAGGANAYNEQFF
DNA: TGCAGCGTGCGAGGACTAGCGGGGGGGGCGAACGCATACAATGAGCAGTTCTTC

size: NA
length: 15
V: TRBV7-9
J: TRBJ1-6
D: TRBD1
CDR3: CASSQQGAVNSPLHF
DNA: TGCGCCAGCAGCCAGCAGGGGGCGGTTAATTCACCCCTCCACTTT

size: NA
length: 16
V: TRBV15
J: TRBJ1-3
D: TRBD1
CDR3: CATSRERTGWLNTIYF
DNA: TGTGCCACCAGCAGAGAGCGGACAGGGTGGTTAAACACCATATATTTT

size: NA
length: 11
V: TRBV7-8
J: TRBJ1-5
D: NA
CDR3: CASGRDQPQHF
DNA: TGTGCCAGCGGCAGGGATCAGCCCCAGCATTTT

size: NA
length: 18
V: TRBV5-1
J: TRBJ2-2
D: TRBD1
CDR3: CASRTPPETGVFTGELFF
DNA: TGCGCCAGCCGAACTCCCCCCGAGACAGGGGTTTTTACCGGGGAGCTGTTTTTT

size: once
length: 12
V: TRBV4-3
J: TRBJ2-2
D: NA
CDR3: CASLTGTGELFF
DNA: TGCGCCAGCCTCACAGGGACCGGGGAGCTGTTTTTT

size: NA
length: 14
V: TRBV5-1
J: TRBJ1-5
D: TRBD1
CDR3: CASSWGQGDQPQHF
DNA: TGCGCCAGCAGCTGGGGACAGGGGGATCAGCCCCAGCATTTT

size: NA
length: 13
V: TRBV6-4
J: TRBJ1-1
D: TRBD1
CDR3: CASSPDRATEAFF
DNA: TGTGCCAGCAGTCCGGACAGGGCGACTGAAGCTTTCTTT

size: NA
length: 15
V: TRBV4-3
J: TRBJ2-7
D: NA
CDR3: CASSQDGLQGHEQYF
DNA: TGCGCCAGCAGCCAAGATGGGTTACAGGGCCACGAGCAGTACTTC

size: NA
length: 11
V: TRBV18
J: TRBJ2-5
D: NA
CDR3: CASSLNREQYF
DNA: TGTGCCAGCTCGCTCAACAGGGAGCAGTACTTC

size: NA
length: 16
V: TRBV5-1
J: TRBJ2-5
D: TRBD2
CDR3: CASSLLAGAVQETQYF
DNA: TGCGCCAGCAGCTTGTTAGCGGGGGCTGTTCAAGAGACCCAGTACTTC

size: once
length: 15
V: TRBV4-3
J: TRBJ2-3
D: NA
CDR3: CASSQVSGATDTQYF
DNA: TGCGCCAGCAGCCAAGTTAGCGGAGCCACAGATACGCAGTATTTT

size: NA
length: 17
V: TRBV15
J: TRBJ1-5
D: NA
CDR3: CATSSTGLGEGNQPQHF
DNA: TGTGCCACCAGCTCAACAGGGTTGGGTGAGGGCAATCAGCCCCAGCATTTT

size: NA
length: 15
V: TRBV6-6
J: TRBJ2-3
D: NA
CDR3: CASSYGQGYTDTQYF
DNA: TGTGCCAGCAGTTACGGTCAGGGATACACAGATACGCAGTATTTT

size: NA
length: 15
V: TRBV6-1
J: TRBJ2-3
D: NA
CDR3: CASTSTPGFTDTQYF
DNA: TGTGCCAGCACCTCAACGCCGGGATTCACAGATACGCAGTATTTT

size: few
length: 14
V: TRBV6-1
J: TRBJ1-2
D: TRBD1
CDR3: CASGSRQGGYGYTF
DNA: TGTGCCAGCGGCAGTCGTCAGGGGGGCTATGGCTACACCTTC

size: NA
length: 20
V: TRBV5-1
J: TRBJ2-5
D: TRBD2
CDR3: CASSLDFGLAATWGVETQYF
DNA: TGCGCCAGCAGCTTGGATTTCGGACTAGCGGCAACCTGGGGGGTGGAGACCCAGTACTTC

size: NA
length: 15
V: TRBV7-3
J: TRBJ2-5
D: TRBD2
CDR3: CASSLTGLAEETQYF
DNA: TGTGCCAGCAGCTTAACGGGACTAGCGGAAGAGACCCAGTACTTC

size: once
length: 14
V: TRBV11-3
J: TRBJ2-2
D: TRBD2
CDR3: CASSRLAGTGELFF
DNA: TGTGCCAGCAGCCGACTAGCGGGGACCGGGGAGCTGTTTTTT

size: NA
length: 15
V: TRBV6-5
J: TRBJ2-5
D: TRBD1
CDR3: CASRRTGYPQETQYF
DNA: TGTGCCAGCAGAAGGACAGGGTACCCCCAAGAGACCCAGTACTTC

size: NA
length: 16
V: TRBV11-2
J: TRBJ2-3
D: TRBD2
CDR3: CASSLDPLAGGVGQYF
DNA: TGTGCCAGCAGCTTAGATCCCCTAGCGGGGGGGGTGGGGCAGTATTTT

size: NA
length: 14
V: TRBV19
J: TRBJ1-6
D: NA
CDR3: CASELQGTGSPLHF
DNA: TGTGCCAGTGAGTTACAGGGCACGGGTTCACCCCTCCACTTT

size: NA
length: 15
V: TRBV4-2
J: TRBJ2-5
D: TRBD2
CDR3: CASSQEVPGGETQYF
DNA: TGTGCCAGCAGCCAAGAGGTACCGGGGGGTGAGACCCAGTACTTC

size: NA
length: 14
V: TRBV6-1
J: TRBJ1-5
D: NA
CDR3: CASSGSLSNQPQHF
DNA: TGTGCCAGCTCAGGGTCCTTAAGCAATCAGCCCCAGCATTTT

size: NA
length: 13
V: TRBV2
J: TRBJ2-5
D: TRBD2
CDR3: CASSVLPGGTQYF
DNA: TGTGCCAGCTCAGTTCTGCCGGGGGGGACCCAGTACTTC

size: NA
length: 16
V: TRBV6-6
J: TRBJ2-1
D: TRBD1
CDR3: CASSYSRQGSYNEQFF
DNA: TGTGCCAGCAGTTACTCCCGACAGGGGTCCTACAATGAGCAGTTCTTC